The 26 T cell receptor beta chains given below trace back to one sample, sequenced in a study of T cell repertoires in cytomegalovirus infection. TCRdb processed the reads anew with MiXCR; each CDR3 protein has one entry. The data show more than 650,000 distinct CDR3 sequences, roughly 36% seen once. The sequenced sample consisted of PBMCs. The receptors here all came from a human donor in good health (CMV status not recorded). Some clones in this sample may be carry-over from other donors' samples.

This clonotype was counted between two and nine times. This chain joins TRBV6-4 and TRBJ2-2, with D hard to call. The germline V and J ends were trimmed by 4 bases and 6 bases, with 12 bases remaining between them. This CDR3 comprises 14 residues. Germline loops: CDR1 MRHNA, CDR2 SNTAGT. This CDR3 reads CASSVWARAGELFF. CDR3 sequence (DNA): TGTGCCAGCAGTGTTTGGGCTCGCGCCGGGGAGCTGTTTTTT.

The chain employs TRBV7-2 and TRBJ2-1; 16 nucleotides match TRBD2. Germline CDR1 is SGHTA and CDR2 is FQGNSA. Trimming cost V 5 bases and J 7 bases; bases outside gene matches: 14. The length of the CDR3 is 19 residues. The CDR3 protein is CASSGSGLAGGRDQNEQFF. The CDR3 DNA follows: TGTGCCAGCAGCGGATCGGGACTAGCGGGAGGGCGCGACCAAAATGAGCAGTTCTTC.

The chain has TRBV19 and TRBJ2-1; weak D call: TRBD1 (6 bases). This CDR3 region has 16 residues. Germline values: CDR1 LNHDA, CDR2 SQIVND (reference sequence). V was trimmed by 4 bases and J by 8 bases, leaving 21 bases between them. The CDR3 nucleotides are TGTGCCAGTAGTAAAGGGATCCATTACAGGGTTGATGAGCAGTTCTTC. Its protein product is CASSKGIHYRVDEQFF.

The chain uses TRBV18 and TRBJ2-7; weak D call: TRBD1 (6 bases). The germline V and J ends were trimmed by 3 bases and 1 base, with 13 bases remaining between them. From germline, CDR1 is KGHSH and CDR2 LQKENI. This CDR3 is built from 15 residues. CDR3 loop: CASSPGQLRSYEQYF. Here the CDR3 DNA reads TGTGCCAGCTCACCCGGACAGTTACGATCCTACGAGCAGTACTTC.

The rearrangement joins TRBV19 to TRBJ2-2; 8 bases fit TRBD2. The CDR3 sequence is 19 residues long. V gave up 0 bases and J gave up 3 bases; unmatched junction bases: 12. The V gene's germline CDR1 is LNHDA and CDR2 SQIVND (reference sequence). CDR3 residues: CASSIDSSGGGTYTGELFF. In nucleotides, the CDR3 is TGTGCCAGTAGTATAGACAGCTCGGGGGGGGGGACATACACCGGGGAGCTGTTTTTT.

CDR3 in amino acids: CASSQWDSDSQQYF. CDR3 coding DNA: TGTGCCAGCAGTCAATGGGACAGCGATTCACAGCAGTACTTC. V and J are TRBV28 and TRBJ2-7; 7 bases match TRBD1. The V gene's germline CDR1 is MDHEN and CDR2 SYDVKM. The CDR3 loop spans 14 amino acids. V dropped 5 bases and J dropped 8; count of bases not matched to a gene: 12.

J is TRBJ2-3 and V is TRBV2; 12 bases line up with TRBD2. Losses at the gene ends were 5 bases for V and 4 bases for J; bases not matched to a gene: 10. CDR1 and CDR2 from the germline V gene are SNHLY and FYNNEI. CDR3 length equals 17 residues. The CDR3 spells CASSKLAGGPGADTQYF. Written as DNA, the CDR3 is TGTGCCAGCAGTAAGCTAGCGGGGGGGCCTGGGGCAGATACGCAGTATTTT.

This clonotype came up a few times. This chain uses TRBV5-1 with TRBJ2-3, with TRBD1 matching over 7 bases. The CDR3 runs to 15 residues. Germline assignment: CDR1 SGHRS and CDR2 YFSETQ. The ends lost 2 bases at V and 3 bases at J; junction bases unmatched: 6. Here the CDR3 reads CASSFSTGDTDTQYF. The CDR3 region has the DNA TGCGCCAGCAGCTTCTCTACAGGGGATACAGATACGCAGTATTTT.

A remark on this clonotype: One end of the junction fails to match germline, which may point to a read error. The chain employs TRBV6-2 or TRBV6-3 and TRBJ2-6, with a possible D match to TRBD1 (6 bases). This CDR3 is 15 amino acids long. Per the germline V gene, CDR1 is MNHEY and CDR2 is SVGEGT. The CDR3 region has the DNA TGTGCCAGCAGGGGGGACATGGCCGGGGCCAACGTCCTGATTTTC. Its protein is CASRGDMAGANVLIF.

The V and J genes are TRBV7-2 and TRBJ2-3; D is unclear. Germline CDR1 SGHTA, CDR2 FQGNSA. Trimming took off 6 bases at V and 4 bases at J, with 17 bases between the two ends. This CDR3 contains 15 residues. Here the CDR3 reads CASRLIVRSADTQYF. As DNA, the CDR3 is TGTGCCAGCAGATTAATAGTAAGGAGTGCAGATACGCAGTATTTT.

The chain recombines TRBV5-4 with TRBJ2-5; the match to TRBD2 covers 12 bases. This CDR3 region has 15 residues. Germline assignment: CDR1 SGHNT and CDR2 YYREEE (reference sequence). V lost 0 bases, J lost 5 bases, and 2 bases stayed unmatched. The CDR3 DNA follows: TGTGCCAGCAGCTTGGCTAGCGGGGGGGGGGAGACCCAGTACTTC. This gives the protein CASSLASGGGETQYF.

This clonotype appeared many times. In DNA form, the CDR3 reads TGTGCCAGTAAAAGGGGGGCCCACACCGGGGAGCTGTTTTTT. It yields the protein CASKRGAHTGELFF. This chain joins TRBV12-3 or TRBV12-4 and TRBJ2-2; D may match TRBD1 or TRBD2 (6 bases each). The CDR3 is 14 residues long. V lost 9 bases to trimming and J lost 3 bases, with 14 bases between them.

The sample holds a few counts of this clonotype. The chain recombines TRBV7-9 with TRBJ1-1; the D gene is possibly TRBD1 (6 bases). The V gene's germline CDR1 is SEHNR and CDR2 FQNEAQ (reference sequence). V shed 1 base and J shed 1 base, with 13 bases lying between them. This CDR3 is 16 amino acids long. The CDR3: CASSLGHPDRNTEAFF. For the CDR3, the DNA is TGTGCCAGCAGCTTAGGCCACCCGGACAGGAACACTGAAGCTTTCTTT.

This clonotype occurred many times. The J gene is TRBJ1-3, the V gene TRBV7-6, with no clear D. Germline lookup yields CDR1 SGHVS and CDR2 FNYEAQ. Trimming removed 2 bases from V and 0 bases from J, with 14 bases in between. This CDR3 has 17 amino acids. The CDR3 nucleotides read TGTGCCAGCAGCTTAAATGGCGGATTCCTCTCTGGAAACACCATATATTTT. Its protein is CASSLNGGFLSGNTIYF.

This clonotype was detected ten times or more. The V call is TRBV6-1, the J call TRBJ2-3, with D possibly TRBD1 on 5 matching bases. V dropped 2 bases and J dropped 2 bases, with 8 bases sitting between them. Germline lookup yields CDR1 MNHNS and CDR2 SASEGT. The CDR3 totals 14 residues. The CDR3 DNA reads as TGTGCCAGCAGTGAACAGGGCCACACAGATACGCAGTATTTT. This codes for CASSEQGHTDTQYF.

Regarding this clonotype: An end of the junction does not agree with germline; a read error may underlie this. This chain connects TRBV19 to TRBJ1-6; tentative D call: TRBD1 (5 bases). The CDR3 covers 14 residues. Looked up from germline, CDR1 is LNHDA and CDR2 is SQIVND (reference sequence). The CDR3 loop is CASSLDSRGTPLHF. CDR3 coding DNA: TGTGCCAGTAGTCTAGACAGTAGGGGAACACCCCTCCACTTT.

The CDR3 protein is CAISGDTGHAHF. The CDR3 nucleotides read TGTGCCATCAGTGGTGACACTGGACACGCGCATTTT. The rearrangement uses TRBV10-3 and TRBJ1-5, with D maybe TRBD1 (5 bases). Germline CDR1 reads ENHRY; CDR2 reads SYGVKD. The length of the CDR3 is 12 residues. V lost 4 bases to trimming and J lost 15 bases, with 16 bases between them.

This clonotype has just a few counts. This sequence joins TRBV11-1 and TRBJ2-1; D is possibly TRBD1 (6 bases). Germline V gene data show CDR1 as SGHAT and CDR2 as FQDESV (reference sequence). V dropped 5 bases and J dropped 3 bases, with 20 bases sitting between them. This CDR3 spans 17 amino acids. The CDR3 region is CASSTELQGDYYNEQFF. CDR3 coding DNA: TGTGCCAGCAGCACAGAACTACAGGGAGATTACTACAATGAGCAGTTCTTC. Based on the CDR3 plus reference TRBV11-1 and TRBJ2-1, the full variable domain is EAEVAQSPRYKITEKSQAVAFWCDPISGHATLYWYRQILGQGPELLVQFQDESVVDDSQLPKDRFSAERLKGVDSTLKIQPAELGDSAMYLCASSTELQGDYYNEQFFGPGTRLTVL.

This clonotype appeared a few times. The chain combines TRBV27 with TRBJ2-1; 7 bases are a match to TRBD2. The J segment lost 15 bases and the V segment lost 4 bases, leaving 9 bases of the junction unmatched. CDR3 size: 12 residues. The germline V gene has CDR1 MNHEY and CDR2 SMNVEV (reference sequence). The CDR3 bases are TGTGCCAGCAGTTCCGGACTAGGGTTAAGGTTCTTC. Translation gives CASSSGLGLRFF.

This clonotype was seen more than once but under ten times. The rearrangement uses TRBV7-2 and TRBJ1-2; 9 bases are shared with TRBD1. The V gene's germline CDR1 is SGHTA and CDR2 FQGNSA. With 5 bases clipped from V and 4 bases from J, the junction kept 8 bases outside the gene matches. This CDR3 region has 15 residues. CDR3 nucleotide sequence: TGTGCCAGCAGCGGCCGGACAGGGGAGGGCTATGGCTACACCTTC. This codes for CASSGRTGEGYGYTF.

In this sample, this clonotype turned up many times. V and J are TRBV7-2 and TRBJ1-2; D not resolved. Trimming removed 1 base at V and 3 bases at J, with 6 bases between. CDR1 and CDR2 (germline): SGHTA, FQGNSA. This CDR3 has 13 amino acids. The CDR3 DNA reads as TGTGCCAGCAGCTTAGAGAGAGACTATGGCTACACCTTC. Encoded protein: CASSLERDYGYTF.

This rearrangement joins TRBV7-2 to TRBJ1-2; the D is unclear. The germline CDR1 and CDR2 sequences are SGHTA and FQGNSA. The CDR3 covers 11 residues. V was clipped by 1 base and J by 13 bases, with 10 bases between them. The CDR3 spells CASSLGGKGTF. DNA of the CDR3: TGTGCCAGCAGCTTAGGAGGGAAGGGCACCTTC.

Ten or more counts support this clonotype. The chain combines TRBV7-2 with TRBJ2-6; D unclear. CDR3 size: 18 residues. Trimming shortened V by 2 bases and J by 0 bases, and 14 bases separated the two germline ends. Germline V gene lookup returns CDR1 SGHTA and CDR2 FQGNSA. The chain's CDR3 is CASSLWVERSSGANVLTF. In DNA, the CDR3 is TGTGCCAGCAGCTTATGGGTGGAGCGATCCTCTGGGGCCAACGTCCTGACTTTC.

This clonotype was seen repeatedly, ten times or more. The J gene is TRBJ2-7, the V gene TRBV4-2; 9 nucleotides match TRBD2. V trimming: 0 bases; J trimming: 3 bases; junction bases outside the gene matches: 3. From germline, CDR1 is LGHNA and CDR2 YNFKEQ. The CDR3 is made up of 15 amino acids. The DNA for the CDR3 is TGTGCCAGCAGCCAAGAGCTAGCGGGGAACTACGAGCAGTACTTC. Protein: CASSQELAGNYEQYF.

The V gene is TRBV12-3 or TRBV12-4, the J gene TRBJ2-1, with 8 positions matching TRBD2. The CDR3 has 14 amino acids. V lost 1 base and J lost 6; bases outside the gene matches: 2. CDR3 coding DNA: TGTGCCAGCAGTTTAGACGGACTAGCCAATGAGCAGTTCTTC. This translates into CASSLDGLANEQFF.

In its sample, this clonotype was seen a few times. The chain combines TRBV6-6 with TRBJ2-3, with D possibly being TRBD1 (5 bases). The CDR3 consists of 14 residues. V was pared by 1 base and J by 4 bases, with 9 bases between. Germline CDR1 is MNHNY and CDR2 is SVGAGI (reference sequence). CDR3 residues: CASSYLAGSDTQYF. The CDR3 DNA reads as TGTGCCAGCAGTTACTTGGCAGGGTCAGATACGCAGTATTTT.